This T cell receptor (beta chain) derives from a study of cytomegalovirus exposure and HLA in healthy donors. Study-wide findings and caveats: In a later analysis, TCR beta V- and J-gene trimming was associated with a missense DCLRE1C variant. An analysis that was carried out later associated some 17,000 TCR beta sequences with HLA alleles at 0.05 false discovery rate.

PCR was performed using 60 Vbeta and 13 Jbeta primers. Profiled with immunoSEQ multiplex PCR; TCRdb holds only in-frame clones, not every one. Among 140,000 to 150,000 clones, about four fifths were seen once, and the ten largest hold roughly 4.8%. CDR1 and CDR2 from the germline V gene are MNHEY and SVGAGI. This CDR3 spans 15 amino acids. The germline V and J ends were trimmed by 6 bases and 0 bases, with 15 bases remaining between them. This clone has a single count. Its specificity is unknown. Sequencing used PBMCs. This clonotype originated in a man in his forties or fifties in good health and CMV-seronegative. The rearrangement uses TRBV6-5 and TRBJ2-7, with D maybe TRBD1 (5 bases). The DNA for the CDR3 is TGTGCCAGCAGGGATAGACAGTCTAGCTCCTACGAGCAGTACTTC. The encoded protein is CASRDRQSSSYEQYF.